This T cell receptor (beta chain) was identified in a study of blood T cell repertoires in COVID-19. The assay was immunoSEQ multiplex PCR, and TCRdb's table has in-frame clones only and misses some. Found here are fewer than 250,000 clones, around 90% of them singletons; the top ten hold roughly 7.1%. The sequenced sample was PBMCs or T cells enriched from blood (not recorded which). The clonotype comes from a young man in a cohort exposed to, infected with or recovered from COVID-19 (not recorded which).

CDR3 coding DNA: TGTGCCAGCAGTCGACTAGCGTCCCAAGAGACCCAGTACTTC. This gives the protein CASSRLASQETQYF. The rearrangement links TRBV5-4 to TRBJ2-5, with 8 bases aligning to TRBD2. Trimming at V came to 5 bases and at J to 1 base, leaving 4 bases not matched to a gene. The CDR3 sequence is 14 residues long. Germline V CDR1 and CDR2: SGHNT, YYREEE (reference sequence).